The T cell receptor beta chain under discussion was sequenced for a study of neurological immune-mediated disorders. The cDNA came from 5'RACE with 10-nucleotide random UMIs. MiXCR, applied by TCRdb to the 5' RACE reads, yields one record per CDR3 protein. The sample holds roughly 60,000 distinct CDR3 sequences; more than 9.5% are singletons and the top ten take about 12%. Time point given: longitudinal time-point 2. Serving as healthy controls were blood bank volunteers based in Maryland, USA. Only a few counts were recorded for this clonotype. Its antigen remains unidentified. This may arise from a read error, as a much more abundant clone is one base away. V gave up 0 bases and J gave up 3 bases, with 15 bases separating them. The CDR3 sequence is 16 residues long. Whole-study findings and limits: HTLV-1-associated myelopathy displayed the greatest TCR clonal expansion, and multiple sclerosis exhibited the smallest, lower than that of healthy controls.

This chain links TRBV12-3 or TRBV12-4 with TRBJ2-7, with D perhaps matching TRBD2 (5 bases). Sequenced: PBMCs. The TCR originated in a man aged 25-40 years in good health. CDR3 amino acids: CASSLARGGRSYEQYF. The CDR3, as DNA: TGTGCCAGCAGTTTAGCGCGTGGCGGGCGTAGCTACGAGCAGTACTTC.